This entry concerns a single TCR beta chain. The antigen is undetermined. The data were taken from a study of cytomegalovirus exposure and HLA in healthy donors. Points from the study as a whole: CMV serostatus was the sole immune exposure information available. Among TCR beta chains, those listed as cytomegalovirus-associated numbered over 150. Reportedly, HLA-A and HLA-B alleles of most subjects were accurately predicted from TCR beta.

Researchers ran the PCR with 60 Vbeta and 13 Jbeta primers. Repertoires were generated with immunoSEQ multiplex PCR, while TCRdb's copy carries only in-frame clones and drops some. The data contain 150,000 to 200,000 clones, 71% of them singletons. Per germline, CDR1 SNHLY and CDR2 FYNNEI. The V gene lost 5 bases and the J gene lost 3 bases, with 17 bases spanning the gap. This CDR3 region has 15 residues. The receptor was isolated from a girl between 5 and 17 years old in good health and CMV-seronegative. The sample consisted of PBMCs. The chain uses TRBV2 and TRBJ2-7, with D maybe TRBD2 (6 bases). The CDR3, as DNA: TGTGCCAGCAGTCCTGTCGGAGGGGTGGGCTACGAGCAGTACTTC. It yields the protein CASSPVGGVGYEQYF. Supplemented by reference TRBV2 and TRBJ2-7, the full variable domain reads EPEVTQTPSHQVTQMGQEVILRCVPISNHLYFYWYRQILGQKVEFLVSFYNNEISEKSEIFDDQFSVERPDGSNFTLKIRSTKLEDSAMYFCASSPVGGVGYEQYFGPGTRLTVT.